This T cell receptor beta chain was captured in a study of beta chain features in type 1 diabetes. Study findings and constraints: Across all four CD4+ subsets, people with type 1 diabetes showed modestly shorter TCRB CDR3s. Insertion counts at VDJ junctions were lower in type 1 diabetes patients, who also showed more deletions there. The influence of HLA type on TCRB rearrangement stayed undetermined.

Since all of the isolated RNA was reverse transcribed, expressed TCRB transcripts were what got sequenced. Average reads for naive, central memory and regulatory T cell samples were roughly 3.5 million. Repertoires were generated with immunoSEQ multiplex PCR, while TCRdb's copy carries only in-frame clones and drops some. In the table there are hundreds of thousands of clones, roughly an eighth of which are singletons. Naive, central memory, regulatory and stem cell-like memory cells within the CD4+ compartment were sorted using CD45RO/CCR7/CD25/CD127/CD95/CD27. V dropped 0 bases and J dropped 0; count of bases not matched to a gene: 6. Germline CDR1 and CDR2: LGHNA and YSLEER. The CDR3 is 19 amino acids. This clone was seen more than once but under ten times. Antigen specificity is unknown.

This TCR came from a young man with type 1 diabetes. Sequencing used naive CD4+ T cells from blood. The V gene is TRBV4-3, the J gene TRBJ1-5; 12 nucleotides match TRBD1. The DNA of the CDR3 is TGCGCCAGCAGCCAAGATGCGGGACAGGGGGCTTATAGCAATCAGCCCCAGCATTTT. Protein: CASSQDAGQGAYSNQPQHF.